The rows below give T cell receptor beta chains drawn from one sample of a study of cytomegalovirus exposure and HLA in healthy donors. Using immunoSEQ multiplex PCR, the repertoire was profiled, and TCRdb retains in-frame clones only, with some absent. The sample records around 100,000 clones, about 83% being singletons. Sequencing was done on a sample of PBMCs. These receptors were collected from a woman between 18 and 29 years old in good health and CMV-seropositive. CDR3s include the opening cysteine and the closing phenylalanine or tryptophan. D genes are given only for firm matches. A clone size is listed for some rows: how often the clone was seen (once, few, many), or a class if it is expanded.

j_call | v_call | d_call | clone_size | cdr3_nt | cdr3_aa
TRBJ1-4 | TRBV28 | . | . | TGTGCCAGTGCGGGGGTTGAAAAACTGTTTTTT | CASAGVEKLFF
TRBJ1-5 | TRBV11-2 | . | once | TGTGCCAGCAGCTTCACAGAGAATCAGCCCCAGCATTTT | CASSFTENQPQHF
TRBJ2-7 | TRBV19 | TRBD1 | . | TGTGCCAGTACCGGGACAGGGGCTTTCGAGCAGTACTTC | CASTGTGAFEQYF
TRBJ1-3 | TRBV7-9 | . | . | TGTGCCAGCAGACCGGGTTCTGGAAACACCATATATTTT | CASRPGSGNTIYF
TRBJ2-1 | TRBV29-1 | TRBD2 | . | TGCAGCTTCCCAACTAGCGGACCAGGTAATGAGCAGTTCTTC | CSFPTSGPGNEQFF
TRBJ2-4 | TRBV29-1 | . | . | TGCAGCGCACAGGATATAGCCAAAAACATTCAGTACTTC | CSAQDIAKNIQYF
TRBJ2-2 | TRBV15 | . | once | TGTGCCACCAGCAGGGCTCGGACAGGGGAGCTGTTTTTT | CATSRARTGELFF
TRBJ2-7 | TRBV2 | . | . | TGTGCCAGCATCCCGTTAGGAGATCCTGTCGTTCCGATGCAGTACTTC | CASIPLGDPVVPMQYF
TRBJ2-2 | TRBV2 | . | . | TGTGCCACCCTCAACACCGGGGAGCTGTTTTTT | CATLNTGELFF
TRBJ1-1 | TRBV4-1 | . | . | TGCGCCAGCAGTCTTTTGGGACAAAACACTGAAGCTTTCTTT | CASSLLGQNTEAFF
TRBJ1-1 | TRBV5-4 | TRBD1 | once | TGTGCCAGCAGCTTTGGGGCCCGACAGGGTATCGGGCCGTATACTGAAGCTTTCTTT | CASSFGARQGIGPYTEAFF
TRBJ2-7 | TRBV19 | TRBD1 | . | TGTGCCAGTAGTACCCGATCATACGGGACAGGGATTTCCTACGAGCAGTACTTC | CASSTRSYGTGISYEQYF
TRBJ2-6 | TRBV11-2 | . | . | TGTGCCAGCAGAAGCAGGGTCTCTGGGGCCAACGTCCTGACTTTC | CASRSRVSGANVLTF
TRBJ2-5 | TRBV5-6 | . | . | TGTGCCAGCAGCTTGTGGGGGCTGGGGGACGAGACCCAGTACTTC | CASSLWGLGDETQYF
TRBJ1-1 | TRBV18 | . | few | TGTGCCAGCTCACCAAGAACATCCCTCGATTACACTGAAGCTTTCTTT | CASSPRTSLDYTEAFF
TRBJ2-3 | TRBV7-2 | TRBD2 | . | TGTGCCAGCAGCTTAGTAGCGGGGGCTGGGGATACGCAGTATTTT | CASSLVAGAGDTQYF
TRBJ2-6 | TRBV7-6 | TRBD1 | . | TGTGCCAGCAGCCTCGAGACGACAGGGGCTGGGGCCAACGTCCTGACTTTC | CASSLETTGAGANVLTF
TRBJ2-3 | TRBV6-5 | . | . | TGTGCCAGCAGGCGGACTTCCGCGGGTACGCAGTATTTT | CASRRTSAGTQYF
TRBJ2-1 | TRBV18 | TRBD1 | . | TGTGCCAGCTCCCAGGGACAGTACAATGAGCAGTTCTTC | CASSQGQYNEQFF
TRBJ1-6 | TRBV29-1 | TRBD1 | . | TGCAGCGTTGTTCGGGACAGGGATTTTGGAAATTCACCCCTCCACTTT | CSVVRDRDFGNSPLHF
TRBJ1-2 | TRBV5-1 | TRBD1 | . | TGCGCCAGCAGCTCGACAGGGGGCGGTTATGGCTACACCTTC | CASSSTGGGYGYTF
TRBJ2-5 | TRBV10-3 | . | . | TGTGCCATCAGGGCGACGGGTGAAGAGACCCAGTACTTC | CAIRATGEETQYF
TRBJ1-6 | TRBV6-5 | . | . | TGTGCCAGCAGTTACGGGAGAAGACACAATTCACCCCTCCACTTT | CASSYGRRHNSPLHF
TRBJ2-3 | TRBV25-1 | . | . | TGTGCCAGCAGTGAATCGGCTAGTCATGGAGATACGCAGTATTTT | CASSESASHGDTQYF
TRBJ2-3 | TRBV2 | . | few | TGTGCCAGCAGTTCGACTAGATCTACGCAGTATTTT | CASSSTRSTQYF
TRBJ2-5 | TRBV5-6 | . | few | TGTGCCAGCACCACGGCCGGCAGGGCGGAGACCCAGTACTTC | CASTTAGRAETQYF
TRBJ1-1 | TRBV6-5 | . | . | TGTGCCAGCAGTTATGTGGGTCGGGGGGCGAACACTGAAGCTTTCTTT | CASSYVGRGANTEAFF
TRBJ1-1 | TRBV5-1 | TRBD1 | . | TGCGCCAGCAGCTTGGAATGGGACAGGAGAACTGAAGCTTTCTTT | CASSLEWDRRTEAFF
TRBJ2-7 | TRBV15 | . | . | TGTGCCACCAGCAGAGAAGCTTTAGCGGCCTCCTACGAGCAGTACTTC | CATSREALAASYEQYF
TRBJ2-1 | TRBV29-1 | . | . | TGCAGCGTTGAAAATCCCCACAGGGCTAATGAGCAGTTCTTC | CSVENPHRANEQFF
TRBJ1-4 | TRBV7-8 | . | . | TGTGCCAGCAGCCCAGATGGGTCCCTAGGAAAACTGTTTTTT | CASSPDGSLGKLFF